This T cell receptor (beta chain) derives from a study of T cells in Graves' hyperthyroidism and ophthalmopathy. Whole-study findings and limits: In the blood, most expanded thyroid clonotypes above 0.001 appeared as well.

A Clinical Activity Score of at least 3, a NOSPECS grade of at least 4 and a duration under 3 months were recorded in the ophthalmopathy patients. Patients with uncontrolled infections, other autoimmune diseases, pregnancy or lactation were excluded. With regard to this clonotype: Its matching antigen is unknown.

Trimming at V came to 0 bases and at J to 4 bases, leaving 4 bases not matched to a gene. The CDR3 covers 14 residues. Germline assignment: CDR1 SGDLS and CDR2 YYNGEE. The CDR3 regions of TCR beta were amplified from RNA transcripts. The HTBI primer set served for first-round RT-PCR of the TCR CDR3. MiXCR, applied by TCRdb to the multiplex PCR reads, yields one record per CDR3 protein. The repertoire consists of around 530,000 distinct CDR3 sequences, with about a sixth occurring once and the leading ten covering 17%. The sequenced material came from blood. The chain has TRBV9 and TRBJ2-7; 7 positions match TRBD1. The origin of this receptor is a woman between 18 and 29 years old with Graves' ophthalmopathy. In DNA form, the CDR3 reads TGTGCCAGCAGCGTAGAGGGACAGAGTTACGAGCAGTACTTC. Residues: CASSVEGQSYEQYF.